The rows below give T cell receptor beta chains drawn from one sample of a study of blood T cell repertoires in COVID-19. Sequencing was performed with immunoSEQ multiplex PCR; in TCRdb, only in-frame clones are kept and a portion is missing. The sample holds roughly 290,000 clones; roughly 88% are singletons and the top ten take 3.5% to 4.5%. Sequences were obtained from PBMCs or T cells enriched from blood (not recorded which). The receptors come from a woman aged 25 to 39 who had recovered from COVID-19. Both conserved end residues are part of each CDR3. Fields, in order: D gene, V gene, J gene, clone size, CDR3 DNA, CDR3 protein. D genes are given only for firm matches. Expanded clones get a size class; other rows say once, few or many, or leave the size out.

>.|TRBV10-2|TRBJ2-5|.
TGCGCCAGCGCCCGGATAGAAGCGGTAGAGACCCAGTACTTC
CASARIEAVETQYF
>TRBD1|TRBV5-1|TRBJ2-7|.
TGCGCCAGCAGCTTACTTTCGGGACAGGCGAACGAGCAGTACTTC
CASSLLSGQANEQYF
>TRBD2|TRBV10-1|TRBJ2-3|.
TGCGCCAGCAGAGATATGGGACTAGCCCAGAGCACAGATACGCAGTATTTT
CASRDMGLAQSTDTQYF
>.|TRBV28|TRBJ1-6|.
TGTGCCAGCAGGGAGGGCAGGAGTAATTCACCCCTCCACTTT
CASREGRSNSPLHF
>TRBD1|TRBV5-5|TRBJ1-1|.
TGTGCCAGCAGCTTGGGGGACAGGGGGCAAGCTTTCTTT
CASSLGDRGQAFF
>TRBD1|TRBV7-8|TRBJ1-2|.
TGTGCCAGCAGCCCGAACCCAGCAGTCGGACAGGGGGCTTTTGGCTACACCTTC
CASSPNPAVGQGAFGYTF
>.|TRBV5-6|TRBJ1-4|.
TGTGCCAGCAGCCGTCAGGGGAAGGCAACTAATGAAAAACTGTTTTTT
CASSRQGKATNEKLFF
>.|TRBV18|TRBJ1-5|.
TGTGCCAGCTCACCCGACAGTAATCAGCCCCAGCATTTT
CASSPDSNQPQHF
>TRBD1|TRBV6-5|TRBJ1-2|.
TGTGCCAGCAGACGAGGGGGCTTAAACTATGGCTACACCTTC
CASRRGGLNYGYTF
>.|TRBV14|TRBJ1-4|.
TGTGCCAGCAGCCACGAGGGGGAGGGAGGATCAATTAATGAAAAACTGTTTTTT
CASSHEGEGGSINEKLFF
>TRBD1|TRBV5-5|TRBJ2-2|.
TGTGCCAGCAGCTTAGGACAGGCCGCGAACACCGGGGAGCTGTTTTTT
CASSLGQAANTGELFF
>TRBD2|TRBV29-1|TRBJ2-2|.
TGCAGCGTTTCCGAGTGGGGGACTAGCGGGGGAGTGAACACCGGGGAGCTGTTTTTT
CSVSEWGTSGGVNTGELFF
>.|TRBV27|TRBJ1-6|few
TGTGCCAGCAGCTACAGGACACAAGGTTTCGGGAGTTCACCCCTCCACTTT
CASSYRTQGFGSSPLHF
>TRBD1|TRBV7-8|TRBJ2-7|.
TGTGCCAGCAGCATTGGGACAGGGGGATTAAACTCCTACGAGCAGTACTTC
CASSIGTGGLNSYEQYF
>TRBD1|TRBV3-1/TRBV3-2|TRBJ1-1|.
TGTGCCAGCAGCCTTTCGGGCAGGGGGCGAATTAACACTGAAGCTTTCTTT
CASSLSGRGRINTEAFF
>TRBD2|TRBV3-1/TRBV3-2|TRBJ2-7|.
TGTGCCAGCAGCCGGGGACTAGCGGGGCTCGAGCAGTACTTC
CASSRGLAGLEQYF
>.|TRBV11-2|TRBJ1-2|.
TGTGCCAGCAGCTCCCCTAGGGTCAGGGTGTATGGCTACACCTTC
CASSSPRVRVYGYTF
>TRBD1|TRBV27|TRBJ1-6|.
TGTGCCAGCAGTTCTGACAGGGGCAGGAATTCACCCCTCCACTTT
CASSSDRGRNSPLHF
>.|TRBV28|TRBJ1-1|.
TGTGCCAGCAGTTTGGGGGGGGACCTGGGCACTGAAGCTTTCTTT
CASSLGGDLGTEAFF
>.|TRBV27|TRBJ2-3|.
TGTGCCAGCAGTTCTCAGCTAGCTGACACGCAGTATTTT
CASSSQLADTQYF
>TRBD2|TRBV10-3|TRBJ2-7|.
TGTGCCACCTGGGAGGGACTCTACGAGCAGTACTTC
CATWEGLYEQYF
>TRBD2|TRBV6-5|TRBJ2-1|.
TGTGCCACCGGGGGACTAGCGGGAGTAAAAAATGAGCAGTTCTTC
CATGGLAGVKNEQFF
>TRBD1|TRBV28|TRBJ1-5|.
TGTGCCAGCAGTTATGCCCTCGGGACAGACCAGCCCCAGCATTTT
CASSYALGTDQPQHF
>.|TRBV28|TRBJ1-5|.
TGTGCCAGCAGTTTATGGGGGGGGACACCCAATCAGCCCCAGCATTTT
CASSLWGGTPNQPQHF
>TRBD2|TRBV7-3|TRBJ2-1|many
TGTGCCAGCAGCCCCGGGACTAGCACGCTGGGCGATGAGCAGTTCTTC
CASSPGTSTLGDEQFF
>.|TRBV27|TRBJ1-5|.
TGTGCCAGCAGCCAAGCGGGGGGGCAGAATCAGCCCCAGCATTTT
CASSQAGGQNQPQHF
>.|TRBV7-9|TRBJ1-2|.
TGTGCCAGCAGCTTAGAAGGGACACCAAACTATGGCTACACCTTC
CASSLEGTPNYGYTF
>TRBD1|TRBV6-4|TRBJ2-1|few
TGTGCCAGCAGTGACTCAAAAGGGACAGGGCCCATCAATGAGCAGTTCTTC
CASSDSKGTGPINEQFF
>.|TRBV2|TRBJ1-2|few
TGTGCCAGCAGGGAGACAGAGGACTATGGCTACACCTTC
CASRETEDYGYTF
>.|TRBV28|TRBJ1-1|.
TGTGCCAGCGGCGGAGGATACCACACTGTGAACACTGAAGCTTTCTTT
CASGGGYHTVNTEAFF
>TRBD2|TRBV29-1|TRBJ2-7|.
TGCAGCGCCCGACTGGGCGGGAGGGGGTGGCAGTACTTC
CSARLGGRGWQYF
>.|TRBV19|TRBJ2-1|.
TGTGCCAGTAGGACGGAAGGGGCTCGTCGAAATGAGCAGTTCTTC
CASRTEGARRNEQFF
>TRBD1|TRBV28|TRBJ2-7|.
TGTGCCAGCAGTTTGACAGGGGCAGGTTACGAGCAGTACTTC
CASSLTGAGYEQYF
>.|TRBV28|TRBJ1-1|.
TGTGCCAGCACCTTCGTCCCTGAAGCTTTCTTT
CASTFVPEAFF
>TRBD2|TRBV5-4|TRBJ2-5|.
TGTGCCAGCAGCTTCCTAGCGGGGGAAGAGACCCAGTACTTC
CASSFLAGEETQYF
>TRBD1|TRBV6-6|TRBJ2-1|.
TGTGCCAGCAGTCCCTGGACAGGGGCGCAGTTCTTC
CASSPWTGAQFF
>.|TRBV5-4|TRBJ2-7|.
TGTGCCAGCAGCTCACAGGGATCCTACGAGCAGTACTTC
CASSSQGSYEQYF
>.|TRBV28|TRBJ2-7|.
TGTGCCAGCAGTTTAGGAGGGGACCTCTACGAGCAGTACTTC
CASSLGGDLYEQYF
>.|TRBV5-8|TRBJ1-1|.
TGTGCCAGCAGCTTGGGGTTCAGGAACACTGAAGCTTTCTTT
CASSLGFRNTEAFF
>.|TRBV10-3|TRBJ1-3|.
TGTGCCATCAGAGCTACACAGGTTCTATCTGGGCGCCGGTCTGGAAACACCATATATTTT
CAIRATQVLSGRRSGNTIYF
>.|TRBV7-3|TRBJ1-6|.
TGTGCCAGCAGCTTATTGGAGGGCTCACCCCTCCACTTT
CASSLLEGSPLHF
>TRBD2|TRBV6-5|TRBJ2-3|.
TGTGCCAGCAGTTACCGGGGACTAGGGGACTTACATACGCAGTATTTT
CASSYRGLGDLHTQYF
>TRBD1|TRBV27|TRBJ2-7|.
TGTGCCAGCAGTTGGACAGGGGCCCGATCCTACGAGCAGTACTTC
CASSWTGARSYEQYF
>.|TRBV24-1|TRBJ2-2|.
TGTGCCACCAGTGAAGCCGACAGGAACACCGGGGAGCTGTTTTTT
CATSEADRNTGELFF
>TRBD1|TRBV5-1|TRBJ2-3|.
TGCGCCAGCAGCTTAGAAGGGGGACAGGGACGAGATACGCAGTATTTT
CASSLEGGQGRDTQYF
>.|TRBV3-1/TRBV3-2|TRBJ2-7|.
TGTGCCAGCAGCCAATACAGGGCGACGGAGCAGTACTTC
CASSQYRATEQYF
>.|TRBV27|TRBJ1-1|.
TGTGCCAGCAGTTTATATCTAGGACACCTGAACACTGAAGCTTTCTTT
CASSLYLGHLNTEAFF
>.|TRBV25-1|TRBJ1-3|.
TGTGCCAGCAGCCAGGGCTTTACCTCTGGAAACACCATATATTTT
CASSQGFTSGNTIYF
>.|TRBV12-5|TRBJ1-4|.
TGTGCTAGTGGTTTGGCCCCCGGGACAATGAATGAAAAACTGTTTTTT
CASGLAPGTMNEKLFF
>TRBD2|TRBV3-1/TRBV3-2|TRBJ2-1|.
TGTGCCAGCAGCCCCCGGTGGGGCGGGGGGGCGTCCCCTGAGCAGTTCTTC
CASSPRWGGGASPEQFF
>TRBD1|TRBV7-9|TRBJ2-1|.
TGTGCCAGCAGCGACTGGACAGGTGACTACAATGAGCAGTTCTTC
CASSDWTGDYNEQFF
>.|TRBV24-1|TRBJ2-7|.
TGTGCCACCAGTCAAAAGGGGTACGAGCAGTACTTC
CATSQKGYEQYF
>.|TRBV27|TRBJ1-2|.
TGTGCCAGCAGTTTAGACAGGAACACTCTCTATGGCTACACCTTC
CASSLDRNTLYGYTF
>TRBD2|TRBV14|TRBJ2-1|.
TGTGCCAGCAGCCAAGTCCTAGCGGGAGGGCCTGACAATGAGCAGTTCTTC
CASSQVLAGGPDNEQFF
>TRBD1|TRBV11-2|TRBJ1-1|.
TGTGCCAGCAGCTTTACAGGGGGATTTAGCACTGAAGCTTTCTTT
CASSFTGGFSTEAFF
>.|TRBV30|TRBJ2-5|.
TGTGCCTGGTCGAGAAGCCTTATAGAGACCCAGTACTTC
CAWSRSLIETQYF
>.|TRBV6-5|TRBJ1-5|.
TGTGCCAGCAGGATAACAGGGACTAGCAATCAGCCCCAGCATTTT
CASRITGTSNQPQHF
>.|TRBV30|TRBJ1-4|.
TGTGCCACTTGGGCGCATGGCGCAACTAATGAAAAACTGTTTTTT
CATWAHGATNEKLFF
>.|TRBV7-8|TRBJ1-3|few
TGTGCCAGCAGCCTTAGTAGAAACACCATATATTTT
CASSLSRNTIYF
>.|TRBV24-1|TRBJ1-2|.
TGTGCCACCAGTGATGAGGCCTATGGCTACACCTTC
CATSDEAYGYTF